This T cell receptor beta chain is from a study of blood T cell repertoires in COVID-19. In the study overall: Sample material is recorded as cDNA or gDNA derived from T cells, B-cell-depleted T cells, or PBMCs.

How the authors handled the data: By means of reference gene primer amplification, nucleated cell counts were estimated. Some clones are missing from TCRdb's copy, which holds only in-frame ones; the method was immunoSEQ multiplex PCR. The DNA was the basis for D and trimming; V, J and clone size are from that table. The table has around 60,000 clones, roughly 88% seen once. The V and J ends lost 3 bases and 3 bases, in that order; junction bases with no gene match: 7. Germline CDR1 is LNHNV and CDR2 is YYDKDF (reference sequence). The CDR3 totals 16 residues. The chain links TRBV15 to TRBJ2-3; 9 positions match TRBD1. The sequenced material came from peripheral blood. The TCR originated in a woman aged 55-75 years with acute or convalescent COVID-19. The CDR3 bases are TGTGCCACCAGCAGCGTACAGGGGGCCGGGACAGATACGCAGTATTTT. This codes for CATSSVQGAGTDTQYF. Full variable domain (rest looked up from reference TRBV15 and TRBJ2-3): DAMVIQNPRYQVTQFGKPVTLSCSQTLNHNVMYWYQQKSSQAPKLLFHYYDKDFNNEADTPDNFQSRRPNTSFCFLDIRSPGLGDTAMYLCATSSVQGAGTDTQYFGPGTRLTVL.